This TCR beta chain was found in a study of blood T cell repertoires in COVID-19. Between the trimmed V and J ends, which lost 1 base and 2 bases, there was a span of 8 bases. The CDR3 is made up of 15 amino acids. Germline V lookup: CDR1 SGHAT, CDR2 FQDESV (reference sequence). In the source study's methods: It was from reference gene primer amplification that nucleated cell counts were estimated. Profiling relied on immunoSEQ multiplex PCR, and the TCRdb table lists in-frame clones only, not all of them. V, J and clone size are those of that table, while D and trimming were read from the DNA. The top ten hold around 5.5% of the sample, which has 250,000 or so clones, nearly 85% seen once.

The TCR was taken from a human donor in a cohort sampled during active COVID-19. This sequence joins TRBV11-1 and TRBJ2-2; D is ambiguous. The specimen sequenced was peripheral blood. CDR3: CASSLGGYNTGELFF. The CDR3 bases are TGTGCCAGCAGCTTAGGCGGATACAACACCGGGGAGCTGTTTTTT.